This TCR beta chain stems from a study of blood T cell repertoires in COVID-19. Study-wide context: Whether acute or convalescent, the COVID-19 samples came from the United States, Italy and Spain. T cells, B-cell-depleted T cells, or PBMCs supplied cDNA or gDNA.

Clones were read by immunoSEQ multiplex PCR, and TCRdb kept only the in-frame ones, dropping some. The top ten clones hold 10% to 15% of a sample with about 80,000 clones, roughly 80% of them seen once. This clonotype was sampled from a human donor in a cohort sampled during active COVID-19. The sample consisted of peripheral blood.

CDR3 sequence: CAISELQDLYGYTF. Here the CDR3 DNA reads TGTGCCATCAGTGAGTTACAGGACCTCTATGGCTACACCTTC. This chain joins TRBV10-3 and TRBJ1-2; D possibly corresponds to TRBD1 (5 bases). V was clipped by 1 base and J by 4 bases, with 10 bases between them. Germline V CDR1 and CDR2: ENHRY, SYGVKD. CDR3 length: 14 amino acids.